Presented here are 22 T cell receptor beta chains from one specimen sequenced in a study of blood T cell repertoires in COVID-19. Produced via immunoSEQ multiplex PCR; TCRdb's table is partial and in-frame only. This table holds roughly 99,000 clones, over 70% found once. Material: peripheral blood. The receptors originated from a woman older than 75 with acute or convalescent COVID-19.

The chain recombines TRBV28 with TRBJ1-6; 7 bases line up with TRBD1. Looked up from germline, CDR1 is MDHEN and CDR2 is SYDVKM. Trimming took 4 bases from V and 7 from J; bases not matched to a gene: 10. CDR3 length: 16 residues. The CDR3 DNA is TGTGCCAGCAGTTCGCCCCCTATGGGACAGAATTCACCCCTCCACTTT. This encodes CASSSPPMGQNSPLHF.

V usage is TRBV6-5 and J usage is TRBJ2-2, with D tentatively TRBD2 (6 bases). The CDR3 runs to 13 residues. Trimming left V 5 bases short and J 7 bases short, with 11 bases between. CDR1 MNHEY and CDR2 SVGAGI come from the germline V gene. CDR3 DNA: TGTGCCAGCAGTAGGGGAGGTATCGGGGAGCTGTTTTTT. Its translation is CASSRGGIGELFF.

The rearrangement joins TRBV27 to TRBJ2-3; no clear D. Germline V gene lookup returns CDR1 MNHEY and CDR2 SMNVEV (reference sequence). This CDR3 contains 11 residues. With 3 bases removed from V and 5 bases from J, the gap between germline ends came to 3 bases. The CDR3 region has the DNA TGTGCCAGCAGTTTCAAAGATACGCAGTATTTT. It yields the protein CASSFKDTQYF.

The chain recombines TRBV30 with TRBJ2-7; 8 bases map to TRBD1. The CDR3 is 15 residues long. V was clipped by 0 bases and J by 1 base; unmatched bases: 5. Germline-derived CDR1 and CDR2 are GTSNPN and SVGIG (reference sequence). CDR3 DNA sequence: TGTGCCTGGAGTGTTGGGGGGACAGGTTCCTACGAGCAGTACTTC. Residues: CAWSVGGTGSYEQYF.

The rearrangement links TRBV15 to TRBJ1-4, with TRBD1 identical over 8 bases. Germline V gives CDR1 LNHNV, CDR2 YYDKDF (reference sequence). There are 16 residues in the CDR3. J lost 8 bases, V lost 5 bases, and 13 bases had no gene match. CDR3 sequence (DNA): TGTGCCACCAGCCCGTGGACCGGACAGGGTAACGAAAAACTGTTTTTT. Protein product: CATSPWTGQGNEKLFF.

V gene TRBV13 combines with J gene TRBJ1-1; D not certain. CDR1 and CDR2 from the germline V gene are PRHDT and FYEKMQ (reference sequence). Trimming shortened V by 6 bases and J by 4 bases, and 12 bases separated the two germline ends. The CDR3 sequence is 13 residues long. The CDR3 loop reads CASSLLSSTEAFF. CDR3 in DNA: TGTGCCAGCAGTCTCCTCTCTAGCACTGAAGCTTTCTTT.

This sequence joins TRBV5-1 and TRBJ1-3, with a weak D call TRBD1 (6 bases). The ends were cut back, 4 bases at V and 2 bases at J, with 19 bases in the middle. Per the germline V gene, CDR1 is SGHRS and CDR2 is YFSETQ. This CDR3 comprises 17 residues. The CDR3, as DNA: TGCGCCAGCAGCGACAGGACTCTAATGAGGGCTGGAAACACCATATATTTT. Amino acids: CASSDRTLMRAGNTIYF.

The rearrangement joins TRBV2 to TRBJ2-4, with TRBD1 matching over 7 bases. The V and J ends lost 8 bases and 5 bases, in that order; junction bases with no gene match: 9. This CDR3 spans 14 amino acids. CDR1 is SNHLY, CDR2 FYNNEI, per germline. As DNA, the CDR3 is TGTGCCAGCGAAACTTCGGGACAGCAAAACATTCAGTACTTC. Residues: CASETSGQQNIQYF.

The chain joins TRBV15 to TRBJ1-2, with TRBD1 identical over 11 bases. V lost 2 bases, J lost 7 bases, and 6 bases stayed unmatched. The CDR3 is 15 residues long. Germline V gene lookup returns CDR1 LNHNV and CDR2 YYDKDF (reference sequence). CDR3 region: CATSRNRDRGFGYTF. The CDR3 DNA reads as TGTGCCACCAGCAGAAATAGGGACAGGGGGTTTGGCTACACCTTC.

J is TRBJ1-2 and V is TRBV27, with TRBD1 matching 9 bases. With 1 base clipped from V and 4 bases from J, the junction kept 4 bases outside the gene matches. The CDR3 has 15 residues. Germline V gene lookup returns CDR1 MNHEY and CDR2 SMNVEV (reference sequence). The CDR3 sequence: CASSLWGDRVYGYTF. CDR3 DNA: TGTGCCAGCAGTTTATGGGGGGACAGGGTCTATGGCTACACCTTC.

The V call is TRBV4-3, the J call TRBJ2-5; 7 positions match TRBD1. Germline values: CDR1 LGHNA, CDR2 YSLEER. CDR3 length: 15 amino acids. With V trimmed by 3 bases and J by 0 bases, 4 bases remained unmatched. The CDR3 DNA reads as TGCGCCAGCAGCCAGGGAGACAGGGACCAAGAGACCCAGTACTTC. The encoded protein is CASSQGDRDQETQYF.

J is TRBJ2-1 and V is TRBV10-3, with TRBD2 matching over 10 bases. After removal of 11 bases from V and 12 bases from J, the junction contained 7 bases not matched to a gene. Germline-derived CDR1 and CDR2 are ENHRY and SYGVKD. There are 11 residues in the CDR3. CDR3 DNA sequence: TGTGCCGCGGGGATAGCGGGAGGGCAGTTCTTC. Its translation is CAAGIAGGQFF.

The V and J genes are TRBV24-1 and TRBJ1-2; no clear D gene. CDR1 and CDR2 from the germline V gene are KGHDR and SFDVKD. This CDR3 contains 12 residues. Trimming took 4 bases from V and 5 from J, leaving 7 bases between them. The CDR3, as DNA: TGTGCCACCAGTGAGGGCAGATATGGCTACACCTTC. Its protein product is CATSEGRYGYTF.

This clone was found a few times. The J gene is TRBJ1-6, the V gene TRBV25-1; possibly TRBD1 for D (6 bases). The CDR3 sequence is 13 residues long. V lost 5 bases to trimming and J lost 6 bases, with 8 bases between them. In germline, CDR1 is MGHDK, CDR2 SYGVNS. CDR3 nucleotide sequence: TGTGCCAGCAGTCGGGACACTAATTCACCCCTCCACTTT. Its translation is CASSRDTNSPLHF. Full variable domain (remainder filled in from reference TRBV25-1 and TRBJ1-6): EADIYQTPRYLVIGTGKKITLECSQTMGHDKMYWYQQDPGMELHLIHYSYGVNSTEKGDLSSESTVSRIRTEHFPLTLESARPSHTSQYLCASSRDTNSPLHFGNGTRLTVT.

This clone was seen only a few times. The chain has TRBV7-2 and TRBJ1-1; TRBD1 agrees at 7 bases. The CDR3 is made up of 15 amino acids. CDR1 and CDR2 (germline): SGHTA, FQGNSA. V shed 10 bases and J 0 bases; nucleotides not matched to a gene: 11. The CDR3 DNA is TGTGCCACCCAAGGGGGCGTGCCTTTGAACACTGAAGCTTTCTTT. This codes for CATQGGVPLNTEAFF. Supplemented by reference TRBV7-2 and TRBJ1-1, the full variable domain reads GAGVSQSPSNKVTEKGKDVELRCDPISGHTALYWYRQSLGQGLEFLIYFQGNSAPDKSGLPSDRFSAERTGGSVSTLTIQRTQQEDSAVYLCATQGGVPLNTEAFFGQGTRLTVV.

The CDR3 protein is CASSGTGGRKLFF. The CDR3, as DNA: TGTGCCAGCAGCGGGACAGGGGGGAGAAAACTGTTTTTT. The chain uses TRBV7-2 and TRBJ1-4, with 11 nucleotides matching TRBD1. Germline assignment: CDR1 SGHTA and CDR2 FQGNSA. The CDR3 is made up of 13 amino acids. V was pared by 5 bases and J by 10 bases, with 3 bases of the junction left unmatched.

CDR3 sequence: CASSLGLAGTYEQYV. In DNA form, the CDR3 reads TGTGCCAGCAGCTTGGGACTAGCGGGGACCTACGAGCAGTACGTC. J is TRBJ2-7 and V is TRBV7-2; 13 positions match TRBD2. Germline CDR1 is SGHTA and CDR2 is FQGNSA. The J segment lost 2 bases and the V segment lost 3 bases, leaving 1 base of the junction unmatched. The CDR3 has 15 amino acids.

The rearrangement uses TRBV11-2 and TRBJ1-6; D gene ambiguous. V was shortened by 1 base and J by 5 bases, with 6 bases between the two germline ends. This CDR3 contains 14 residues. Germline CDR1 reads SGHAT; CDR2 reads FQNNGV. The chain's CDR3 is CASSLGHNNSPLHF. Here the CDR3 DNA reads TGTGCCAGCAGCTTAGGACACAATAATTCACCCCTCCACTTT.

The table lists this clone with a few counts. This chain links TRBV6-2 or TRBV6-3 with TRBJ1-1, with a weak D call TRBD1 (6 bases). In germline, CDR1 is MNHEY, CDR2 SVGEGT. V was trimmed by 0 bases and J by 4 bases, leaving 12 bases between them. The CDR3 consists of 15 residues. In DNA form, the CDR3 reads TGTGCCAGCAGTTACTCTGGAGGCAGGGGCACTGAAGCTTTCTTT. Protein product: CASSYSGGRGTEAFF.

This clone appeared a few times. CDR3 nucleotide sequence: TGTGCCAGCAGAGGAGACAGGGGGCAAGCTTTCTTT. Encoded protein: CASRGDRGQAFF. This chain connects TRBV2 to TRBJ1-1; 10 positions match TRBD1. There are 12 residues in the CDR3. V trimming: 6 bases; J trimming: 9 bases; junction bases outside the gene matches: 4. The germline CDR1 and CDR2 sequences are SNHLY and FYNNEI. The variable domain in full, completed from reference TRBV2 and TRBJ1-1, reads EPEVTQTPSHQVTQMGQEVILRCVPISNHLYFYWYRQILGQKVEFLVSFYNNEISEKSEIFDDQFSVERPDGSNFTLKIRSTKLEDSAMYFCASRGDRGQAFFGQGTRLTVV.

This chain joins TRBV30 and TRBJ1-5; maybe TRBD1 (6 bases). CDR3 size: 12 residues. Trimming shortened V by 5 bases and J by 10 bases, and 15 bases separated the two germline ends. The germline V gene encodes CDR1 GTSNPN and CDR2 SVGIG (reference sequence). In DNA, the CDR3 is TGTGCCTGGCAGGACAGCGGTCGACCCCAGCATTTT. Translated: CAWQDSGRPQHF.

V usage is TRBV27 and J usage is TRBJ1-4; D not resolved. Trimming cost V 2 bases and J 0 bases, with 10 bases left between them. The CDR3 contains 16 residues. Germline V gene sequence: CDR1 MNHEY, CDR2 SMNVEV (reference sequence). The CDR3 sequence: CASSLRGPTTNEKLFF. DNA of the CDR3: TGTGCCAGCAGTTTAAGAGGGCCCACAACTAATGAAAAACTGTTTTTT.